The 24 T cell receptor beta chains given below trace back to one sample, sequenced in a study of blood T cell repertoires in COVID-19. Clones were sequenced by immunoSEQ multiplex PCR, and TCRdb holds only the in-frame ones, with some missing. The data show approximately 450,000 clones, approximately 90% seen once. The source material was peripheral blood. Receptors originate from a woman aged 25 to 39 with acute or convalescent COVID-19.

The V and J genes are TRBV2 and TRBJ1-6; D possibly corresponds to TRBD1 (6 bases). Trimming cost V 4 bases and J 5 bases, with 12 bases left between them. The CDR3 extends over 15 amino acids. Germline V gives CDR1 SNHLY, CDR2 FYNNEI. CDR3 DNA sequence: TGTGCCAGCAGTGTGACGGACAGTAATAATTCACCCCTCCACTTT. Translating gives CASSVTDSNNSPLHF. The full variable domain, rest sourced from reference TRBV2 and TRBJ1-6, is EPEVTQTPSHQVTQMGQEVILRCVPISNHLYFYWYRQILGQKVEFLVSFYNNEISEKSEIFDDQFSVERPDGSNFTLKIRSTKLEDSAMYFCASSVTDSNNSPLHFGNGTRLTVT.

The chain has TRBV27 and TRBJ1-5; perhaps TRBD1 as D (6 bases). V was pared by 3 bases and J by 2 bases, with 11 bases between. CDR3 size: 15 residues. CDR1 is MNHEY, CDR2 SMNVEV, per germline (reference sequence). DNA of the CDR3: TGTGCCAGCAGTTTGGTTGGGGGCGGCAATCAGCCCCAGCATTTT. It translates to CASSLVGGGNQPQHF.

The J gene is TRBJ1-6, the V gene TRBV19; possible D gene TRBD1, 6 bases. This CDR3 is 15 amino acids long. Germline CDR1 reads LNHDA; CDR2 reads SQIVND (reference sequence). V was trimmed by 7 bases and J by 12 bases, leaving 22 bases between them. The CDR3 DNA sequence: TGTGCCAGTACCAACCAAGGGGGGGGACTCGGACCCCTCCACTTT. Encoded protein: CASTNQGGGLGPLHF. Looking up the rest from reference TRBV19 and TRBJ1-6 gives the full variable domain: DGGITQSPKYLFRKEGQNVTLSCEQNLNHDAMYWYRQDPGQGLRLIYYSQIVNDFQKGDIAEGYSVSREKKESFPLTVTSAQKNPTAFYLCASTNQGGGLGPLHFGNGTRLTVT.

In nucleotides, the CDR3 is TGCAGTGCTAGAAGACAGCCTGAAGCTTTCTTT. This encodes CSARRQPEAFF. The gene calls are TRBV20-1 and TRBJ1-1, with D possibly TRBD1 on 5 matching bases. Trimming pared 2 bases from V and 6 bases from J, leaving 7 bases between. The CDR3 spans 11 residues. The V gene's germline CDR1 is DFQATT and CDR2 SNEGSKA (reference sequence).

This chain links TRBV15 with TRBJ2-1; weak D call: TRBD2 (5 bases). The length of the CDR3 is 12 residues. The germline V gene has CDR1 LNHNV and CDR2 YYDKDF (reference sequence). With 0 bases removed from V and 12 bases from J, the gap between germline ends came to 9 bases. CDR3 DNA: TGTGCCACCAGCAGAGATAAAGGACTGCAGTTCTTC. Amino acid sequence: CATSRDKGLQFF.

This clone was seen a handful of times. J is TRBJ1-4 and V is TRBV15, with 9 positions matching TRBD1. Germline V gene data show CDR1 as LNHNV and CDR2 as YYDKDF (reference sequence). V lost 6 bases to trimming and J lost 7 bases; unmatched junction nucleotides: 6. The CDR3 length is 14 residues. CDR3: CATSKGQGFEKLFF. The CDR3 DNA follows: TGTGCCACCAGTAAGGGACAGGGTTTTGAAAAACTGTTTTTT.

The sample holds one count of this clone. The chain is built from TRBV3-1 (or the pseudogene TRBV3-2) and TRBJ1-1; D unclear. Germline-derived CDR1 and CDR2 are LGHDT and YNNKEL (reference sequence). The length of the CDR3 is 13 residues. Trimming left V 2 bases short and J 0 bases short, with 4 bases between. The CDR3 protein is CASSQIVNTEAFF. The CDR3 DNA follows: TGTGCCAGCAGCCAAATAGTGAACACTGAAGCTTTCTTT.

V is TRBV4-2 and J is TRBJ1-2, with 8 bases fitting TRBD1. The length of the CDR3 is 15 residues. J gave up 7 bases and V 3 bases, and 10 bases lay outside the gene matches. The germline CDR1 and CDR2 sequences are LGHNA and YNFKEQ. This CDR3 is CASSQDGGQGRGYTF. The CDR3 nucleotides read TGTGCCAGCAGCCAGGATGGAGGACAGGGACGTGGCTACACCTTC.

The V and J genes are TRBV2 and TRBJ2-7, with TRBD2 as a possible D gene (6 bases). Trimming removed 10 bases from V and 1 base from J, with 14 bases in between. Germline-derived CDR1 and CDR2 are SNHLY and FYNNEI. There are 13 residues in the CDR3. CDR3 sequence reads: CAINLRGSYEQYF. The CDR3 DNA reads as TGTGCCATCAATCTCCGGGGGTCCTACGAGCAGTACTTC.

In this sample, this clone turned up a few times. CDR3 bases: TGTGCCAGCAGCTCTTGGTCGACAGGGGGCTCACCCCTCCACTTT. Amino acids: CASSSWSTGGSPLHF. V gene TRBV7-2 combines with J gene TRBJ1-6; the match to TRBD1 covers 10 bases. The CDR3 runs 15 residues. Trimming took 4 bases from V and 10 from J; bases not matched to a gene: 7. Germline-derived CDR1 and CDR2 are SGHTA and FQGNSA.

Only a few counts were recorded for this clone. The chain recombines TRBV3-1 (or the pseudogene TRBV3-2) with TRBJ2-4; D is possibly TRBD2 (6 bases). Trimming left V 5 bases short and J 2 bases short, with 19 bases between. CDR1 LGHDT and CDR2 YNNKEL come from the germline V gene (reference sequence). The CDR3 loop spans 17 amino acids. CDR3 amino acids: CASSSQKAGWTKNIQYF. In DNA form, the CDR3 reads TGTGCCAGCAGCTCTCAAAAGGCGGGGTGGACCAAAAACATTCAGTACTTC.

The chain recombines TRBV13 with TRBJ2-7; D perhaps matches TRBD2 (7 bases). V was shortened by 5 bases and J by 6 bases, with 17 bases between the two germline ends. Germline CDR1 PRHDT, CDR2 FYEKMQ (reference sequence). CDR3 size: 14 residues. The DNA of the CDR3 is TGTGCCAGCAGCCCCCGGGGGGCAGGGGTCGAGCAGTACTTC. This encodes CASSPRGAGVEQYF.

Regarding this clone: The sample has other DNA sequences that encode this CDR3 too. The chain is built from TRBV28 and TRBJ2-2, with a weak D call TRBD1 (6 bases). Trimming removed 3 bases from V and 4 bases from J, with 9 bases in between. Looked up from germline, CDR1 is MDHEN and CDR2 is SYDVKM. The CDR3 loop spans 14 amino acids. CDR3 sequence (DNA): TGTGCCAGCAGTTTTGGGGGCGGCACCGGGGAGCTGTTTTTT. Translating gives CASSFGGGTGELFF.

This chain's CDR3 is CASSLVRGGTDTQYF. CDR3 bases: TGCGCCAGCAGCTTGGTTCGGGGTGGCACAGATACGCAGTATTTT. V gene TRBV5-1 combines with J gene TRBJ2-3, with D perhaps TRBD2 (5 bases). The V and J ends lost 0 bases and 1 base respectively, with 9 bases between them. The CDR3 totals 15 residues. Germline lookup yields CDR1 SGHRS and CDR2 YFSETQ.

The gene calls are TRBV5-6 and TRBJ2-1, with 10 nucleotides matching TRBD1. CDR1 and CDR2 from the germline V gene are SGHDT and YYEEEE. The CDR3 is 16 amino acids. V was clipped by 4 bases and J by 4 bases; unmatched bases: 8. The CDR3 reads CASSIIPGQGYNEQFF. The CDR3 DNA sequence: TGTGCCAGCAGCATTATACCGGGACAGGGGTACAATGAGCAGTTCTTC.

The chain's CDR3 is CASSYSPRDTQYF. In DNA, the CDR3 is TGTGCCAGCAGTTACTCACCGCGGGATACGCAGTATTTT. The chain combines TRBV6-6 with TRBJ2-3; D is ambiguous. The germline gives CDR1 MNHNY, CDR2 SVGAGI (reference sequence). The CDR3 is made up of 13 amino acids. V dropped 0 bases and J dropped 6 bases, with 7 bases sitting between them.

The rearrangement uses TRBV28 and TRBJ2-4; 9 bases align to TRBD1. The CDR3 has 14 residues. V gave up 5 bases and J gave up 7 bases; unmatched junction bases: 6. CDR1 and CDR2 from the germline V gene are MDHEN and SYDVKM. CDR3: CASSPGQGSNIQYF. The CDR3 DNA reads as TGTGCCAGCAGTCCGGGACAGGGCAGCAACATTCAGTACTTC. Complete variable domain (other parts from reference TRBV28 and TRBJ2-4): DVKVTQSSRYLVKRTGEKVFLECVQDMDHENMFWYRQDPGLGLRLIYFSYDVKMKEKGDIPEGYSVSREKKERFSLILESASTNQTSMYLCASSPGQGSNIQYFGAGTRLSVL.

The V call is TRBV5-1, the J call TRBJ1-2; possible D gene TRBD1, 5 bases. V lost 6 bases to trimming and J lost 4 bases, with 22 bases between them. The CDR3 extends over 16 amino acids. Germline values: CDR1 SGHRS, CDR2 YFSETQ. The CDR3 is CASKFTDMQQGYGYTF. CDR3 sequence (DNA): TGCGCCAGCAAATTTACCGATATGCAGCAGGGCTATGGCTACACCTTC.

The gene calls are TRBV7-8 and TRBJ1-4; D perhaps matches TRBD1 (5 bases). This CDR3 contains 15 residues. The germline gives CDR1 SGHVS, CDR2 FQNEAQ. Trimming pared 5 bases from V and 7 bases from J, leaving 17 bases between. The CDR3 reads CASSPPGRGFEKLFF. The CDR3, as DNA: TGTGCCAGCAGCCCACCGGGGAGGGGTTTTGAAAAACTGTTTTTT.

This chain joins TRBV9 and TRBJ2-7; 9 nucleotides match TRBD1. Germline CDR1 reads SGDLS; CDR2 reads YYNGEE. This CDR3 is built from 15 residues. The junction had 5 bases not matched to a gene; V was cut back by 3 bases and J by 1 base. The CDR3 is CASSEGTGPSYEQYF. CDR3 sequence (DNA): TGTGCCAGCAGCGAAGGGACAGGGCCTTCCTACGAGCAGTACTTC.

The rearrangement joins TRBV7-3 to TRBJ2-5, with 7 nucleotides matching TRBD1. Germline values: CDR1 SGHTA, CDR2 FQGTGA. Trimming took 4 bases from V and 10 from J; bases not matched to a gene: 12. This CDR3 is built from 14 residues. This chain's CDR3 is CASSSMGTADHQYF. As DNA, the CDR3 is TGTGCCAGCAGCTCAATGGGGACAGCAGACCACCAGTACTTC.

The J gene is TRBJ2-5, the V gene TRBV2; TRBD2 matches at 11 bases. J lost 5 bases, V lost 8 bases, and 7 bases had no gene match. The germline CDR1 and CDR2 sequences are SNHLY and FYNNEI. This CDR3 has 14 residues. The CDR3 region has the DNA TGTGCCAGCCGTAGCGGGGGGGCCCGGGAGACCCAGTACTTC. Translating it yields CASRSGGARETQYF.

This clone was detected only a few times. The chain carries TRBV19 and TRBJ1-2; the D is unclear. Germline CDR1 LNHDA, CDR2 SQIVND (reference sequence). The CDR3 contains 16 residues. The germline V and J ends were trimmed by 6 bases and 1 base, with 18 bases remaining between them. The CDR3 DNA follows: TGTGCCAGTAGGTCGATCCGGGGAAGGAATAACTATGGCTACACCTTC. This gives the protein CASRSIRGRNNYGYTF.

This sequence joins TRBV30 and TRBJ1-5, with unresolved D. The V gene's germline CDR1 is GTSNPN and CDR2 SVGIG (reference sequence). The CDR3 has 15 residues. Trimming cost V 1 base and J 5 bases, with 15 bases left between them. As DNA, the CDR3 is TGTGCCTGGAGTGATCAAGGGAGAGGCTATCAGCCCCAGCATTTT. Translation: CAWSDQGRGYQPQHF.